One and the same sample provided the 14 T cell receptor beta chains below, sequenced in a study of T cell responses to AZD1222 COVID-19 vaccine. Sequencing used immunoSEQ multiplex PCR; TCRdb keeps in-frame clones, though not all of them. The data show approximately 140,000 clones, roughly 90% seen once. The sample in question was peripheral blood, obtained on day 0 of AZD1222 vaccination. The receptors come from an adult in good health.

The chain couples TRBV7-9 to TRBJ1-1; 10 positions agree with TRBD1. The germline V gene has CDR1 SEHNR and CDR2 FQNEAQ (reference sequence). This CDR3 is 14 amino acids long. V dropped 4 bases and J dropped 8; count of bases not matched to a gene: 7. CDR3: CASSSGQGEWEAFF. The CDR3 nucleotides are TGTGCCAGCAGCTCAGGACAGGGGGAATGGGAAGCTTTCTTT.

V is TRBV9 and J is TRBJ2-7; perhaps D is TRBD1 or TRBD2 (5 bases each). The CDR3 runs 14 residues. V gave up 0 bases and J gave up 7 bases, with 14 bases separating them. Germline loops: CDR1 SGDLS, CDR2 YYNGEE. The CDR3 nucleotides read TGTGCCAGCAGCGTAGTTGGCGGATGGGGGGAGCAGTACTTC. Amino acids: CASSVVGGWGEQYF.

The V call is TRBV10-3, the J call TRBJ1-2; possibly TRBD1 for D (6 bases). Looked up from germline, CDR1 is ENHRY and CDR2 is SYGVKD. CDR3 length: 12 residues. Deletions cut 10 bases from V and 4 bases from J, with 13 bases between. CDR3 sequence: CATSQGSYGYTF. In DNA, the CDR3 is TGTGCCACCTCTCAGGGGAGCTATGGCTACACCTTC.

This sequence joins TRBV10-1 and TRBJ1-4; 10 bases are a match to TRBD1. Germline V gene data show CDR1 as WNHNN and CDR2 as SYGVQD (reference sequence). This CDR3 comprises 20 residues. The V segment lost 7 bases and the J segment 3 bases; nucleotides outside the gene matches: 20. CDR3 loop: CASNTRRETGGSPSNEKLFF. Written as DNA, the CDR3 is TGCGCCAGCAACACCCGAAGGGAGACAGGGGGCTCCCCGTCTAATGAAAAACTGTTTTTT.

The rearrangement joins TRBV29-1 to TRBJ2-2; possible D gene TRBD2, 5 bases. This CDR3 is 14 amino acids long. The germline CDR1 and CDR2 sequences are SQVTM and ANQGSEA. V lost 4 bases and J lost 8, with 17 bases in between. The CDR3 DNA reads as TGCAGCGTTGCCTTGGGAGCGATCACAGGGGAGCTGTTTTTT. It is translated as CSVALGAITGELFF.

J is TRBJ2-6 and V is TRBV7-9, with D possibly matching TRBD1 (5 bases). The CDR3 consists of 16 residues. Looked up from germline, CDR1 is SEHNR and CDR2 is FQNEAQ (reference sequence). The V gene lost 0 bases and the J gene lost 9 bases, with 15 bases spanning the gap. The CDR3 DNA sequence: TGTGCCAGCAGCTTAGCCTCCCGTAGCCAGGGCAACGTCCTGACTTTC. Translation gives CASSLASRSQGNVLTF.

The V and J genes are TRBV7-8 and TRBJ1-5; TRBD1 might be the D (5 bases). This CDR3 region has 19 residues. Germline values: CDR1 SGHVS, CDR2 FQNEAQ. V was shortened by 2 bases and J by 6 bases, with 26 bases between the two germline ends. In nucleotides, the CDR3 is TGTGCCAGCAGCTTAAGGGGAAGCGCGAGTGGGGGAGGGATTCAGCCCCAGCATTTT. Protein sequence: CASSLRGSASGGGIQPQHF.

The chain joins TRBV9 to TRBJ2-3; D is uncertain. CDR1 and CDR2 from the germline V gene are SGDLS and YYNGEE. The CDR3 is 14 amino acids. V was cut by 8 bases and J by 4 bases, with 17 bases left in between. This CDR3 is CASSLELGADTQYF. CDR3 coding DNA: TGTGCCAGTTCTCTAGAGCTAGGTGCAGATACGCAGTATTTT.

The chain uses TRBV30 and TRBJ1-2; the D gene is possibly TRBD1 (5 bases). CDR1 is GTSNPN, CDR2 SVGIG, per germline (reference sequence). The CDR3 sequence is 13 residues long. Trimming took 2 bases from V and 6 from J, leaving 13 bases between them. The CDR3: CAWSSVGGDGYTF. The DNA of the CDR3 is TGTGCCTGGAGTTCGGTCGGGGGAGATGGCTACACCTTC.

The chain links TRBV30 to TRBJ1-1; no firm D call. Looked up from germline, CDR1 is GTSNPN and CDR2 is SVGIG (reference sequence). Trimming removed 3 bases at V and 4 bases at J, with 12 bases between. CDR3 length: 13 residues. The chain's CDR3 is CAWSSTWGTEAFF. The CDR3 DNA reads TGTGCCTGGAGCTCGACATGGGGCACTGAAGCTTTCTTT.

This rearrangement joins TRBV4-1 to TRBJ1-4; D is unresolved. V lost 1 base and J 8 bases, leaving 8 bases between the germline ends. This CDR3 contains 13 residues. CDR1 is MGHRA and CDR2 is YSYEKL in the germline V gene. This CDR3 is CASSQGFREKLFF. The CDR3 DNA follows: TGCGCCAGCAGCCAAGGTTTTAGAGAAAAACTGTTTTTT.

The chain has TRBV4-3 and TRBJ2-7, with 7 bases fitting TRBD2. The germline V gene encodes CDR1 LGHNA and CDR2 YSLEER. J was trimmed by 2 bases and V by 0 bases; bases with no gene match: 7. This CDR3 has 16 amino acids. CDR3 coding DNA: TGCGCCAGCAGCCAAGATTTAGCGGGCACGACCTACGAGCAGTACTTC. Translated: CASSQDLAGTTYEQYF.

CDR3 nucleotides: TGTGCCAGCAGCTTAATGGGAGGGTCTAACTATGGCTACACCTTC. Encoded protein: CASSLMGGSNYGYTF. The gene calls are TRBV11-3 and TRBJ1-2; no definite D call. In germline, CDR1 is SGHNT, CDR2 YENEEA. V was cut by 2 bases and J by 0 bases, with 10 bases left in between. CDR3 length equals 15 residues.

The chain has TRBV24-1 and TRBJ2-7; D gene uncertain. The V gene lost 5 bases and the J gene lost 3 bases, with 7 bases spanning the gap. The CDR3 loop spans 12 amino acids. Germline V gives CDR1 KGHDR, CDR2 SFDVKD. The DNA for the CDR3 is TGTGCCACCAGTGGGCCAAACTACGAGCAGTACTTC. Protein: CATSGPNYEQYF.